The subject of this entry is one T cell receptor beta chain. Seattle patient enrollment occurred during active infection, with longitudinal follow-up thereafter. These data are taken from a study of blood T cell repertoires in COVID-19. Overall study context: COVID-19 samples, acute and convalescent, were from the United States, Italy and Spain. Sample material is recorded as cDNA or gDNA derived from T cells, B-cell-depleted T cells, or PBMCs.

Sequencing used immunoSEQ multiplex PCR; TCRdb keeps in-frame clones, though not all of them. The table records 150,000 to 200,000 clones, 85% of them present only once. Germline CDR1 reads MNHEY; CDR2 reads SVGAGI. The length of the CDR3 is 14 residues. Unmatched junction bases numbered 6, after V lost 8 bases and J lost 3 bases. V is TRBV6-5 and J is TRBJ2-7; 11 bases are shared with TRBD1. Sequencing was carried out using peripheral blood. The origin of this receptor is a woman over 75 with COVID-19, enrolled during active disease. Written as DNA, the CDR3 is TGTGCCAGCGTTTGGACAGGGGGCCACTACGAGCAGTACTTC. Translated: CASVWTGGHYEQYF.